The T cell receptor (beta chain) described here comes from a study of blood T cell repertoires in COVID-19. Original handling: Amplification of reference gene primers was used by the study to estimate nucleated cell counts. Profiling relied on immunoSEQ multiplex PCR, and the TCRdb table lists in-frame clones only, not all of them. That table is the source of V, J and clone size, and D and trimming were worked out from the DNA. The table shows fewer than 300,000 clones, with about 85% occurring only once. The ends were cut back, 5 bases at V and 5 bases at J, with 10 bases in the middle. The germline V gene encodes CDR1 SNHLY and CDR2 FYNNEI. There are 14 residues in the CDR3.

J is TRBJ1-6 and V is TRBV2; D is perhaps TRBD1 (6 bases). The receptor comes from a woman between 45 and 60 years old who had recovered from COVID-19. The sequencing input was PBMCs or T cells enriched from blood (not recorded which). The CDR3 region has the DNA TGTGCCAGCAGTACCGGGACAAATAATTCACCCCTCCACTTT. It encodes CASSTGTNNSPLHF. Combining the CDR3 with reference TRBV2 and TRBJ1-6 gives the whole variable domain EPEVTQTPSHQVTQMGQEVILRCVPISNHLYFYWYRQILGQKVEFLVSFYNNEISEKSEIFDDQFSVERPDGSNFTLKIRSTKLEDSAMYFCASSTGTNNSPLHFGNGTRLTVT.